A single sample is the source of the 21 T cell receptor beta chains below, sequenced in a study of shared clonotypes between healthy human individuals. This table comes from immunoSEQ multiplex PCR, and its TCRdb copy is limited to in-frame clones, with some not included. The sample shows approximately 940,000 clones, more than 75% of them seen only once. The specimen was memory CD4+ T cells sorted from blood. Documented subset: CD45RA-negative fraction. The receptors stem from a man aged 18 to 29 in good health.

The rearrangement joins TRBV4-2 to TRBJ2-3, with D possibly being TRBD1 or TRBD2 (5 bases each). The CDR3 is 13 residues long. V lost 4 bases, J lost 3 bases, and 8 bases lay in between. The germline V gene has CDR1 LGHNA and CDR2 YNFKEQ. The CDR3 sequence: CASSRGRTDTQYF. CDR3 nucleotide sequence: TGTGCCAGCAGCCGGGGACGGACAGATACGCAGTATTTT.

The chain links TRBV4-1 to TRBJ2-7; 9 nucleotides line up with TRBD2. V was pared by 1 base and J by 2 bases, with 3 bases of the junction left unmatched. The CDR3 is 15 amino acids. Germline CDR1 and CDR2: MGHRA and YSYEKL. CDR3 DNA: TGCGCCAGCAGCCAAGCCGGGACTAGCACCTACGAGCAGTACTTC. It yields the protein CASSQAGTSTYEQYF.

The rearrangement uses TRBV10-3 and TRBJ1-1, with D maybe TRBD1 (5 bases). Trimming removed 5 bases from V and 5 bases from J, with 18 bases in between. Germline CDR1 reads ENHRY; CDR2 reads SYGVKD. There are 15 residues in the CDR3. The CDR3 nucleotides read TGTGCCATCAGTTCGACAGTGTTTGGAAGTACTGAAGCTTTCTTT. Translated, it gives CAISSTVFGSTEAFF.

The gene calls are TRBV11-3 and TRBJ2-1, with 12 bases that match TRBD2. Germline-derived CDR1 and CDR2 are SGHNT and YENEEA. V lost 5 bases, J lost 8 bases, and 7 bases stayed unmatched. This CDR3 is 15 amino acids long. This CDR3 reads CASSPGTSGSDEQFF. The DNA for the CDR3 is TGTGCCAGCAGCCCAGGGACTAGCGGGTCGGATGAGCAGTTCTTC.

CDR3 sequence reads: CASSLDLRANTGELFF. Here the CDR3 DNA reads TGTGCCAGCAGCTTAGATTTGCGGGCAAACACCGGGGAGCTGTTTTTT. This chain uses TRBV7-2 with TRBJ2-2, with D perhaps TRBD2 (5 bases). With 1 base removed from V and 2 bases from J, the gap between germline ends came to 11 bases. Germline V gives CDR1 SGHTA, CDR2 FQGNSA. This CDR3 has 16 amino acids.

This clone has just a few counts. V usage is TRBV5-1 and J usage is TRBJ2-1, with 9 bases fitting TRBD1. From germline, CDR1 is SGHRS and CDR2 YFSETQ. The J segment lost 4 bases and the V segment lost 8 bases, leaving 10 bases of the junction unmatched. The CDR3 sequence is 15 residues long. In DNA form, the CDR3 reads TGCGCCAGGGTCGGACAGGGGAGGTTTTACAATGAGCAGTTCTTC. Its translation: CARVGQGRFYNEQFF.

CDR3 protein: CASSFLAGELTGELFF. For the CDR3, the DNA is TGTGCCAGCAGCTTTCTGGCGGGAGAACTAACCGGGGAGCTGTTTTTT. The chain uses TRBV7-2 and TRBJ2-2; TRBD2 matches at 7 bases. CDR1 SGHTA and CDR2 FQGNSA come from the germline V gene. This CDR3 contains 16 residues. The V gene end was trimmed by 3 bases and the J gene end by 5 bases; junction bases not matched to a gene: 9.

The V call is TRBV9, the J call TRBJ1-1; a weak D match, TRBD1 (6 bases). V was trimmed by 0 bases and J by 8 bases, leaving 20 bases between them. This CDR3 is built from 16 residues. Per germline, CDR1 SGDLS and CDR2 YYNGEE. The chain's CDR3 is CASSVDPLGGAEEAFF. CDR3 nucleotide sequence: TGTGCCAGCAGCGTAGACCCCCTCGGGGGGGCCGAAGAAGCTTTCTTT. The full variable domain, rest sourced from reference TRBV9 and TRBJ1-1, is DSGVTQTPKHLITATGQRVTLRCSPRSGDLSVYWYQQSLDQGLQFLIQYYNGEERAKGNILERFSAQQFPDLHSELNLSSLELGDSALYFCASSVDPLGGAEEAFFGQGTRLTVV.

This clone was seen a handful of times. The chain joins TRBV7-9 to TRBJ1-2; D unresolved. V lost 2 bases and J lost 1, with 5 bases in between. The CDR3 is 13 residues long. In germline, CDR1 is SEHNR, CDR2 FQNEAQ (reference sequence). CDR3 in DNA: TGTGCCAGCAGCTTAAGTCTTAACTATGGCTACACCTTC. It translates to CASSLSLNYGYTF.

This clone appeared once. V is TRBV5-4 and J is TRBJ1-2; no firm D call. Trimming pared 4 bases from V and 2 bases from J, leaving 9 bases between. Germline V gene sequence: CDR1 SGHNT, CDR2 YYREEE (reference sequence). This CDR3 region has 13 residues. As DNA, the CDR3 is TGTGCCAGCAGCCTGGCGGAGAACTATGGCTACACCTTC. Translated: CASSLAENYGYTF.

The V gene is TRBV5-1, the J gene TRBJ2-7; perhaps TRBD2 as D (6 bases). With 4 bases removed from V and 0 bases from J, the gap between germline ends came to 11 bases. Germline V gives CDR1 SGHRS, CDR2 YFSETQ. This CDR3 is 14 amino acids long. The CDR3 loop reads CASSVGGDSYEQYF. CDR3 bases: TGCGCCAGCAGCGTAGGAGGGGACTCCTACGAGCAGTACTTC.

The rearrangement joins TRBV5-1 to TRBJ1-4; D perhaps matches TRBD1 (5 bases). The CDR3 extends over 15 amino acids. Trimming stripped 4 bases from V and 0 bases from J, with 10 bases between. Germline V CDR1 and CDR2: SGHRS, YFSETQ. The CDR3: CASSRAGATNEKLFF. Written as DNA, the CDR3 is TGCGCCAGCAGCCGCGCGGGGGCAACTAATGAAAAACTGTTTTTT.

A remark on this clone: A much more abundant neighbour one base away suggests this may be a read error. The chain carries TRBV5-8 and TRBJ2-7; no definite D call. Germline lookup yields CDR1 SGHTS and CDR2 YDEGEE. This CDR3 spans 10 amino acids. Trimming removed 4 bases from V and 3 bases from J, with 2 bases in between. CDR3: CASSHYEQYF. The CDR3 DNA reads as TGTGCCAGCAGCCACTACGAGCAGTACTTC. Full variable domain (missing parts from reference TRBV5-8 and TRBJ2-7): EAGVTQSPTHLIKTRGQQATLRCSPISGHTSVYWYQQALGLGLQFLLWYDEGEERNRGNFPPRFSGRQFPNYSSELNVNALELEDSALYLCASSHYEQYFGPGTRLTVT.

The chain carries TRBV9 and TRBJ1-2; 8 bases map to TRBD1. Germline assignment: CDR1 SGDLS and CDR2 YYNGEE. After removal of 0 bases from V and 4 bases from J, the junction contained 8 bases not matched to a gene. There are 16 residues in the CDR3. CDR3 DNA sequence: TGTGCCAGCAGCGTAGCGTCGACAGGGGCCCGCTATGGCTACACCTTC. Amino acids: CASSVASTGARYGYTF.

This chain links TRBV6-5 with TRBJ1-6, with D tentatively TRBD1 (5 bases). The CDR3 length is 16 residues. Germline CDR1 reads MNHEY; CDR2 reads SVGAGI. The V end lost 2 bases, the J end lost 7 bases, and 15 bases lay between the germline ends. CDR3 sequence: CASSYNSGPTNSPLHF. Written as DNA, the CDR3 is TGTGCCAGCAGTTACAATTCGGGACCGACGAATTCACCCCTCCACTTT.

The CDR3 loop is CASSSGTFYTGELFF. CDR3 bases: TGTGCCAGCAGCTCAGGGACATTTTACACCGGGGAGCTGTTTTTT. The chain uses TRBV11-2 and TRBJ2-2; D is possibly TRBD1 (6 bases). The CDR3 loop spans 15 amino acids. The V end was cut by 4 bases, the J end by 3 bases, with 12 bases between. CDR1 is SGHAT and CDR2 is FQNNGV in the germline V gene.

This clone was picked up a small number of times. J is TRBJ2-3 and V is TRBV6-1, with unresolved D. This CDR3 has 12 residues. The germline V gene has CDR1 MNHNS and CDR2 SASEGT. V dropped 6 bases and J dropped 2 bases, with 6 bases sitting between them. The CDR3 DNA is TGTGCCAGCAGCATTTTCACAGATACGCAGTATTTT. Its translation: CASSIFTDTQYF.

The table lists this clone with a few counts. This chain joins TRBV6-5 and TRBJ2-7; 7 bases match TRBD2. The CDR3 length is 13 residues. CDR1 and CDR2 (germline): MNHEY, SVGAGI. With 6 bases clipped from V and 5 bases from J, the junction kept 7 bases outside the gene matches. DNA of the CDR3: TGTGCCAGCAGGAGGGGAGGGGAGAACGAGCAGTACTTC. Protein: CASRRGGENEQYF.

This sequence joins TRBV7-2 and TRBJ2-5, with a weak D call TRBD2 (6 bases). V shed 6 bases and J shed 5 bases, with 16 bases lying between them. The CDR3 runs 14 residues. In germline, CDR1 is SGHTA, CDR2 FQGNSA. CDR3 residues: CASSSTRTTETQYF. The CDR3 coding sequence is TGTGCCAGCAGTTCGACCAGGACTACGGAGACCCAGTACTTC.

CDR3 residues: CAKRLAHEQFF. CDR3 DNA sequence: TGTGCCAAGAGACTAGCCCATGAGCAGTTCTTC. The rearrangement links TRBV2 to TRBJ2-1, with 7 bases lining up with TRBD2. V gave up 10 bases and J gave up 8 bases; unmatched junction bases: 5. CDR1 is SNHLY and CDR2 is FYNNEI in the germline V gene. The CDR3 is 11 amino acids.

The gene calls are TRBV2 and TRBJ2-5, with D possibly being TRBD1 or TRBD2 (6 bases each). CDR1 and CDR2 from the germline V gene are SNHLY and FYNNEI. Trimming removed 6 bases from V and 4 bases from J, with 15 bases in between. The CDR3 has 14 residues. The DNA of the CDR3 is TGTGCCAGCAGCGCCTCCCGGGGGCGAGAGACCCAGTACTTC. Residues: CASSASRGRETQYF. Variable domain in full (rest from reference TRBV2 and TRBJ2-5): EPEVTQTPSHQVTQMGQEVILRCVPISNHLYFYWYRQILGQKVEFLVSFYNNEISEKSEIFDDQFSVERPDGSNFTLKIRSTKLEDSAMYFCASSASRGRETQYFGPGTRLLVL.